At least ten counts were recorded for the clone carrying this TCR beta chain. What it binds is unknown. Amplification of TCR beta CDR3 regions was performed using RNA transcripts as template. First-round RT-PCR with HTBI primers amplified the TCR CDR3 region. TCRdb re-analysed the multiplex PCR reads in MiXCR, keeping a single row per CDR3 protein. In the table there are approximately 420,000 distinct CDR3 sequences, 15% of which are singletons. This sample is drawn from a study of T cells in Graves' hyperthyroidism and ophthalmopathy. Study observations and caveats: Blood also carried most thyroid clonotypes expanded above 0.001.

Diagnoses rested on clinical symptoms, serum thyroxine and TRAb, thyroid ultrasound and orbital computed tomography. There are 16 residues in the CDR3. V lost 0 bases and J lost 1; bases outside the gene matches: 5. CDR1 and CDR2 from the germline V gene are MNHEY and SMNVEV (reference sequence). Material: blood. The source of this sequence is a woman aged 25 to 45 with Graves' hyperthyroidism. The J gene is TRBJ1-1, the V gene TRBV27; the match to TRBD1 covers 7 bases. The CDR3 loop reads CASSLSGTDPNTEAFF. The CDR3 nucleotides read TGTGCCAGCAGTTTATCGGGGACAGATCCGAACACTGAAGCTTTCTTT.